This T cell receptor (beta chain) was recovered during a study of shared clonotypes between healthy human individuals. Clones were sequenced by immunoSEQ multiplex PCR, and TCRdb holds only the in-frame ones, with some missing. The data hold about 1.5 million clones, with 95% to 99% observed a single time. CDR1 SGHAT and CDR2 FQNNGV come from the germline V gene. Losses at the gene ends were 6 bases for V and 4 bases for J; bases not matched to a gene: 5. The CDR3 length is 13 residues. The origin of this receptor is a man younger than 40 in good health. The specimen was naive CD4+ T cells sorted from blood. Subset defined: CD45RA+ positively selected. This chain joins TRBV11-2 and TRBJ2-5, with 7 nucleotides matching TRBD2. The CDR3 protein is CASRGVAGETQYF. In DNA, the CDR3 is TGTGCCAGCAGGGGGGTAGCGGGAGAGACCCAGTACTTC. Complete variable domain (other parts from reference TRBV11-2 and TRBJ2-5): EAGVAQSPRYKIIEKRQSVAFWCNPISGHATLYWYQQILGQGPKLLIQFQNNGVVDDSQLPKDRFSAERLKGVDSTLKIQPAKLEDSAVYLCASRGVAGETQYFGPGTRLLVL.